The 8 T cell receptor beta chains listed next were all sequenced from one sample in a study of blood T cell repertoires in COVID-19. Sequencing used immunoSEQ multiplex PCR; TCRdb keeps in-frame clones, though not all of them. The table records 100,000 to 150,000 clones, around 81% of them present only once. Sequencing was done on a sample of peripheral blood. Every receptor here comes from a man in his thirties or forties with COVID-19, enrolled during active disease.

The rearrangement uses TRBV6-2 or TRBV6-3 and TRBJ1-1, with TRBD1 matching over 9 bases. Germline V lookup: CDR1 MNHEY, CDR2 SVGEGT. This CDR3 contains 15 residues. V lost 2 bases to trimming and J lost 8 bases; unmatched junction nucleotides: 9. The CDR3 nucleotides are TGTGCCAGCAGTTACGGGGACAGGGTACAATCGGAAGCTTTCTTT. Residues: CASSYGDRVQSEAFF.

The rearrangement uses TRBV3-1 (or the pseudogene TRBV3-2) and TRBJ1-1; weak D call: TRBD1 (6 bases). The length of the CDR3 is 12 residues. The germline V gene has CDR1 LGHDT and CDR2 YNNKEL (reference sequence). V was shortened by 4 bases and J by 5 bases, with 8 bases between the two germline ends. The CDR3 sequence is CASSRQGTEAFF. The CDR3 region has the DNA TGTGCCAGCAGCCGGCAGGGGACTGAAGCTTTCTTT.

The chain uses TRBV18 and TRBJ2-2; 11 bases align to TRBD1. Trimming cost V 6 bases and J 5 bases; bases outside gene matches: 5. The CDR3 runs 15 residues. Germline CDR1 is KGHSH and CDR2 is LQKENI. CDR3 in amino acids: CASSTDRGLTGELFF. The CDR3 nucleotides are TGTGCCAGCTCGACGGACAGGGGGCTTACCGGGGAGCTGTTTTTT. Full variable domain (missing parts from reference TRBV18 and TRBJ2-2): NAGVMQNPRHLVRRRGQEARLRCSPMKGHSHVYWYRQLPEEGLKFMVYLQKENIIDESGMPKERFSAEFPKEGPSILRIQQVVRGDSAAYFCASSTDRGLTGELFFGEGSRLTVL.

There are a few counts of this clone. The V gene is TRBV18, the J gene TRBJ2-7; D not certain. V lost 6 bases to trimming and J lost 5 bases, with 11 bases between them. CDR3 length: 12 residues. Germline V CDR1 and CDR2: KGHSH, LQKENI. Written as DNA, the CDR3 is TGTGCCAGCTCGCCCCCCCGGGACGAGCAGTACTTC. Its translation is CASSPPRDEQYF.

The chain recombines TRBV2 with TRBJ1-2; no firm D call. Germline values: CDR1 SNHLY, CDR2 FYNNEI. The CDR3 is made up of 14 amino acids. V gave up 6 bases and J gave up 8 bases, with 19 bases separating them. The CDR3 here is CASSDPLDTEGYTF. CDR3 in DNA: TGTGCCAGCAGCGACCCACTAGACACTGAGGGCTACACCTTC.

CDR3 sequence reads: CASSFSGETGELFF. CDR3 nucleotides: TGCGCCAGCAGCTTCTCAGGGGAAACCGGGGAGCTGTTTTTT. The chain is built from TRBV5-1 and TRBJ2-2; tentative D call: TRBD1 (6 bases). CDR3 length: 14 residues. Trimming took 2 bases from V and 5 from J, leaving 10 bases between them. Germline assignment: CDR1 SGHRS and CDR2 YFSETQ.

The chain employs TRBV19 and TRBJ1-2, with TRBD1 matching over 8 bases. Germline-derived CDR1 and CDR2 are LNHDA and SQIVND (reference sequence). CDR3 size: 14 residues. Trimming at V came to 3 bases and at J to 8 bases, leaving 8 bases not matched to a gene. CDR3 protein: CASSMTGATAGYTF. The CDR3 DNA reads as TGTGCCAGTAGTATGACAGGGGCGACGGCGGGCTACACCTTC.

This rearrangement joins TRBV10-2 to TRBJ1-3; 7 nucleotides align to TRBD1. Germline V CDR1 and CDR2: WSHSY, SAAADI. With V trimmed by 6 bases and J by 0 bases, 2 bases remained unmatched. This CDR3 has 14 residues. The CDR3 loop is CASRSGGSGNTIYF. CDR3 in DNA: TGCGCCAGCAGATCAGGGGGCTCTGGAAACACCATATATTTT.